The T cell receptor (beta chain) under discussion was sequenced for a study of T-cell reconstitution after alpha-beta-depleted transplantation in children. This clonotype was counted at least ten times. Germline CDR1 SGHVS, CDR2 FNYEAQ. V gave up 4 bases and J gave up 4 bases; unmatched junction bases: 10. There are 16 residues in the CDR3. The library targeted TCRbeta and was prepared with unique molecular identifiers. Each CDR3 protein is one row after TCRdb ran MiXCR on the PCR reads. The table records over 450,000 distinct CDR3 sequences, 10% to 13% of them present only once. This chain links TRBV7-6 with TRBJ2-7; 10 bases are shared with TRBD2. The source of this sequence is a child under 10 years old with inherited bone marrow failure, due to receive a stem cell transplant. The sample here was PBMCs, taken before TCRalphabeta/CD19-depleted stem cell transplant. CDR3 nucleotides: TGTGCCAGCAGCTCGCAGAGAGCGGGAGGGCGTTACGAGCAGTACTTC. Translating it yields CASSSQRAGGRYEQYF.